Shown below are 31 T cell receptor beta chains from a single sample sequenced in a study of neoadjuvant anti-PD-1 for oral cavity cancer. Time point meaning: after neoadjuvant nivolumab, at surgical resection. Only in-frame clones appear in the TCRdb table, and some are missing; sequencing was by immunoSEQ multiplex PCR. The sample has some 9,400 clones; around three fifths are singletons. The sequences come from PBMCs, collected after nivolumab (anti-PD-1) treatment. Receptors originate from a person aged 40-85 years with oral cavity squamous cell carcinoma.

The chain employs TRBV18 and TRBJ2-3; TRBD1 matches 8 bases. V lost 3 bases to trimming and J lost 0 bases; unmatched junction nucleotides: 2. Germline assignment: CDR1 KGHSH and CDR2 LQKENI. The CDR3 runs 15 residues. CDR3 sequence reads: CASSPTGASTDTQYF. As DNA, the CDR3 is TGTGCCAGCTCACCGACAGGGGCGAGCACAGATACGCAGTATTTT.

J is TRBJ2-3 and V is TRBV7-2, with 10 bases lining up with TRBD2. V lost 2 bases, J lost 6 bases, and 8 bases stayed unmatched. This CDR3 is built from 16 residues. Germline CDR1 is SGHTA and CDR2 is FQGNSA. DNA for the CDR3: TGTGCCAGCAGCTTATCGTTAGCGGGGGGCCTTGATACGCAGTATTTT. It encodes CASSLSLAGGLDTQYF.

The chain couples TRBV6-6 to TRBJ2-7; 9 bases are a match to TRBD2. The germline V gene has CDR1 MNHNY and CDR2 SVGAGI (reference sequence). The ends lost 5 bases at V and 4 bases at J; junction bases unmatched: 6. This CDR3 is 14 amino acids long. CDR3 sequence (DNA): TGTGCCAGCAGTGACGTAGCGGGAGAGTACGAGCAGTACTTC. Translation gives CASSDVAGEYEQYF.

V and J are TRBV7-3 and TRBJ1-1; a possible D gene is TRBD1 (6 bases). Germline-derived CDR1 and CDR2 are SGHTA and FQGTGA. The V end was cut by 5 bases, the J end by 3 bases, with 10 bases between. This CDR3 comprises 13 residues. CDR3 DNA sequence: TGTGCCAGCAGCCCCGGGACATACACTGAAGCTTTCTTT. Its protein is CASSPGTYTEAFF.

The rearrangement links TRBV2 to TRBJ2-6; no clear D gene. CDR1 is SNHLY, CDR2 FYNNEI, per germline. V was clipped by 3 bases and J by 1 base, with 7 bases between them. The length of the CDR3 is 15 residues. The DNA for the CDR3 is TGTGCCAGCAGTGATTGGGCTTCTGGGGCCAACGTCCTGACTTTC. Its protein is CASSDWASGANVLTF.

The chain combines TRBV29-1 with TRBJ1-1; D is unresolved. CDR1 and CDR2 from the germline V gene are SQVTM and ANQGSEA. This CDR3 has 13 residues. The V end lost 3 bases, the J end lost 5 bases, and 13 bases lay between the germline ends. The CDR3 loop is CSVEEDWGTEAFF. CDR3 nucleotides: TGCAGCGTTGAGGAGGATTGGGGAACTGAAGCTTTCTTT.

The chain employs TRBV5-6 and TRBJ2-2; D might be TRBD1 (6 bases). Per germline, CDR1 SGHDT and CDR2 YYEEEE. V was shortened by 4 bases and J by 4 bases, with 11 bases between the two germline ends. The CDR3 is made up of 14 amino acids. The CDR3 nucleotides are TGTGCCAGCAGCCTAGGACAGATCACCGGGGAGCTGTTTTTT. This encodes CASSLGQITGELFF. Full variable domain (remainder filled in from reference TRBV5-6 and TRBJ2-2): DAGVTQSPTHLIKTRGQQVTLRCSPKSGHDTVSWYQQALGQGPQFIFQYYEEEERQRGNFPDRFSGHQFPNYSSELNVNALLLGDSALYLCASSLGQITGELFFGEGSRLTVL.

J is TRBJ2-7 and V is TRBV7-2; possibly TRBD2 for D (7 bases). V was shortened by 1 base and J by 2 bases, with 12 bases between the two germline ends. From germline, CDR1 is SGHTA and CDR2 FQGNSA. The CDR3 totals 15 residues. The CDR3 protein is CASSLEGGAAYEQYF. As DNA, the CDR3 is TGTGCCAGCAGCTTAGAGGGGGGGGCCGCCTACGAGCAGTACTTC.

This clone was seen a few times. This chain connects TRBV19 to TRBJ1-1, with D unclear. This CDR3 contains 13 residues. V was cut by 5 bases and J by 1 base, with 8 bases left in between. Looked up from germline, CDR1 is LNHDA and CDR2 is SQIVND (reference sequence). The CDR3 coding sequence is TGTGCCAGTAGTTCGACGGCGAACACTGAAGCTTTCTTT. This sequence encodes CASSSTANTEAFF.

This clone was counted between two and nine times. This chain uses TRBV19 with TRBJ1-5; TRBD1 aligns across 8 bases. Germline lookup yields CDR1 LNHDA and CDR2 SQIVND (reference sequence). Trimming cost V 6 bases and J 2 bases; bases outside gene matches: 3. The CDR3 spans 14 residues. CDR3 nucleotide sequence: TGTGCCAGTAGCCTACAGGGGGGCAATCAGCCCCAGCATTTT. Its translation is CASSLQGGNQPQHF.

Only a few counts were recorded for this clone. In DNA, the CDR3 is TGTGCCAGCAGCTTAGGGGTTAGCACTGAAGCTTTCTTT. This translates into CASSLGVSTEAFF. The chain couples TRBV11-2 to TRBJ1-1; no reliable D call. The V end lost 1 base, the J end lost 4 bases, and 7 bases lay between the germline ends. CDR1 and CDR2 (germline): SGHAT, FQNNGV. The CDR3 covers 13 residues.

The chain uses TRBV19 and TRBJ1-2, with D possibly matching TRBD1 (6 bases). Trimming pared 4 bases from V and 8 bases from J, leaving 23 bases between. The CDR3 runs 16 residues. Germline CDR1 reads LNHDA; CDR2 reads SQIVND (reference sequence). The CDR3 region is CASSKPGGLGFGGYTF. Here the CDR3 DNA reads TGTGCCAGTAGTAAACCGGGGGGGCTAGGGTTCGGCGGCTACACCTTC. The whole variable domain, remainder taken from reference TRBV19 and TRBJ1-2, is DGGITQSPKYLFRKEGQNVTLSCEQNLNHDAMYWYRQDPGQGLRLIYYSQIVNDFQKGDIAEGYSVSREKKESFPLTVTSAQKNPTAFYLCASSKPGGLGFGGYTFGSGTRLTVV.

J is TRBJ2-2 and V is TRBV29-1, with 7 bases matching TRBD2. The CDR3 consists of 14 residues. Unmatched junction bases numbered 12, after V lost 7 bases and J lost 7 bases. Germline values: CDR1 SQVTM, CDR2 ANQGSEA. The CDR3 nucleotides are TGCAGCGGTGGCCCCGGGGGGTCCATCGGGGAGCTGTTTTTT. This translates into CSGGPGGSIGELFF.

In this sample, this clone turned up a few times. The CDR3 here is CASSKKLAFRNEQFF. The CDR3 DNA follows: TGTGCCAGCAGCAAAAAACTAGCGTTTCGCAATGAGCAGTTCTTC. V and J are TRBV21-1 and TRBJ2-1; the table's D call, TRBD2, has no DNA check behind it. TRBV21-1 is described as a pseudogene. CDR3 length: 15 residues.

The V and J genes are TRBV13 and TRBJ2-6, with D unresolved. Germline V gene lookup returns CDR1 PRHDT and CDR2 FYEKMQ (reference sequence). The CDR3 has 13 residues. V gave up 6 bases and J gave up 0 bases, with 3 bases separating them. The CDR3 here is CASRYSGANVLTF. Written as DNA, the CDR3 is TGTGCCAGCAGGTACTCTGGGGCCAACGTCCTGACTTTC.

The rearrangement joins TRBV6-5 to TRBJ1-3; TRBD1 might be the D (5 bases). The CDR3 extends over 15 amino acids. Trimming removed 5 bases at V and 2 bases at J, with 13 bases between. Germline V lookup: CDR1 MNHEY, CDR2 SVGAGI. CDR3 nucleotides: TGTGCCAGCAGTACCTACAGGACAACTGGAAACACCATATATTTT. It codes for CASSTYRTTGNTIYF.

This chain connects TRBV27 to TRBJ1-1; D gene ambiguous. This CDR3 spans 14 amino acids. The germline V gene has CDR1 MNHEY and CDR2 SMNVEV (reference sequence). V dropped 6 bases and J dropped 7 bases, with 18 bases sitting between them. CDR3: CASSPPGREVEAFF. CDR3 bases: TGTGCCAGCAGCCCCCCCGGACGGGAGGTTGAAGCTTTCTTT.

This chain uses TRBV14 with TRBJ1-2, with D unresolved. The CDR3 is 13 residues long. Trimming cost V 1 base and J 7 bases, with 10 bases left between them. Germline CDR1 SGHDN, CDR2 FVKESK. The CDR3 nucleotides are TGTGCCAGCAGCCAAGCTGGGGTTAGTGGCTACACCTTC. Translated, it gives CASSQAGVSGYTF.

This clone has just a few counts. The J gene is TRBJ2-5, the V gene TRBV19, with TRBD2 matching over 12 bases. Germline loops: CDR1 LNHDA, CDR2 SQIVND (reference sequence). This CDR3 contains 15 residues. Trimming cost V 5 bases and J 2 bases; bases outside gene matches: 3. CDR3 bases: TGTGCCAGTAGTGCTCTAGCGGGGGGGCAAGAGACCCAGTACTTC. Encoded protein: CASSALAGGQETQYF.

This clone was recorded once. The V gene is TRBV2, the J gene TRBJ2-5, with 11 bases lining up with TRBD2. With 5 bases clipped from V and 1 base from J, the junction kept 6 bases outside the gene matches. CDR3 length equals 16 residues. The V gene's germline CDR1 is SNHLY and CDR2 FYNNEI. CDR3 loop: CASSPRLAGSQETQYF. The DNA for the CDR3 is TGTGCCAGCAGTCCCCGACTAGCGGGGTCCCAAGAGACCCAGTACTTC. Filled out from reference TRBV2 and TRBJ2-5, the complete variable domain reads EPEVTQTPSHQVTQMGQEVILRCVPISNHLYFYWYRQILGQKVEFLVSFYNNEISEKSEIFDDQFSVERPDGSNFTLKIRSTKLEDSAMYFCASSPRLAGSQETQYFGPGTRLLVL.

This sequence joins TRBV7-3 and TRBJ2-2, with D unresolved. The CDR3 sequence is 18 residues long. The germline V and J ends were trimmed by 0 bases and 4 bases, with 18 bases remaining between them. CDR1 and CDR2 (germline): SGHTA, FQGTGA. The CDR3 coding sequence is TGTGCCAGCAGCTTAACAAGGACCGGAGCGATTGGCACCGGGGAGCTGTTTTTT. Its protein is CASSLTRTGAIGTGELFF.

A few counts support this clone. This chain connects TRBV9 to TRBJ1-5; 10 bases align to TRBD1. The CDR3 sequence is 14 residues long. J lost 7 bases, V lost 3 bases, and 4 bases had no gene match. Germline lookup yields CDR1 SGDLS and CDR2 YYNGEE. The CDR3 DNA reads TGTGCCAGCAGCGCGGGACAGGGGAGCCAGCCCCAGCATTTT. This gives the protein CASSAGQGSQPQHF. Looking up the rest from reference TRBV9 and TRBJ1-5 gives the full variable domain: DSGVTQTPKHLITATGQRVTLRCSPRSGDLSVYWYQQSLDQGLQFLIQYYNGEERAKGNILERFSAQQFPDLHSELNLSSLELGDSALYFCASSAGQGSQPQHFGDGTRLSIL.

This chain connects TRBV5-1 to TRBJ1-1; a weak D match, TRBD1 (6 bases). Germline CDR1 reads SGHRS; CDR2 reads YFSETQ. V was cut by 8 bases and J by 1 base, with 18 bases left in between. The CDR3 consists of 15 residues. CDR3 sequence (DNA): TGCGCCAGTAATCTCAGGGGCGGTGGGAACACTGAAGCTTTCTTT. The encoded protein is CASNLRGGGNTEAFF.

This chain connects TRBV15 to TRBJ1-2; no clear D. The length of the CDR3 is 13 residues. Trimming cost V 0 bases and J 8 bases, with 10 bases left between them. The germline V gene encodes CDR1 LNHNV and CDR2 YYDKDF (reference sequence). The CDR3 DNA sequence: TGTGCCACCAGCAGAGATCGAAGCTGGGGCTACACCTTC. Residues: CATSRDRSWGYTF.

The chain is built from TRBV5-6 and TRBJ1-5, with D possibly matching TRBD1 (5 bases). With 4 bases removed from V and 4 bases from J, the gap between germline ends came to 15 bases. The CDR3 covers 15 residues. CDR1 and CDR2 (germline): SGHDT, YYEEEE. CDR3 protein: CASSLQGGPNQPQHF. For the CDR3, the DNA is TGTGCCAGCAGCCTGCAGGGAGGCCCTAATCAGCCCCAGCATTTT.

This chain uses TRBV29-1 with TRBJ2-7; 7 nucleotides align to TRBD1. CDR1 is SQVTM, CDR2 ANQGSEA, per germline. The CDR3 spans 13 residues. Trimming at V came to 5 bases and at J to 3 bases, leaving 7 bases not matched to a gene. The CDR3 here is CSVSPRDSYEQYF. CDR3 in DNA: TGCAGCGTTTCCCCACGGGACAGCTACGAGCAGTACTTC.

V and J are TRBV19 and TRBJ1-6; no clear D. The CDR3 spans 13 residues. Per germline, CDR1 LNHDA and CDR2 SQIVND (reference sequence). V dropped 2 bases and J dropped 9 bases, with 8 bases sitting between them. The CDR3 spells CASSIMGGSPLHF. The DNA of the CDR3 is TGTGCCAGTAGTATAATGGGTGGTTCACCCCTCCACTTT.

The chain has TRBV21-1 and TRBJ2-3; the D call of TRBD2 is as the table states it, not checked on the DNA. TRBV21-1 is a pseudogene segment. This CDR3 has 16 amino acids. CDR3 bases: TGTGCCAGCAGCAAAGCTGGTTCGGCGGGGGGGGATACGCAGTATTTT. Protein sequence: CASSKAGSAGGDTQYF.

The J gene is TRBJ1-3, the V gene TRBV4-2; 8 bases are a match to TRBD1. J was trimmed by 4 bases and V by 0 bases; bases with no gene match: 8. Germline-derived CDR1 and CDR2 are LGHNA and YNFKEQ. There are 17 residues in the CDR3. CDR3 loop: CASSQDLQGGKGNTIYF. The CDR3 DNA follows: TGTGCCAGCAGCCAAGACTTACAGGGGGGGAAAGGAAACACCATATATTTT.

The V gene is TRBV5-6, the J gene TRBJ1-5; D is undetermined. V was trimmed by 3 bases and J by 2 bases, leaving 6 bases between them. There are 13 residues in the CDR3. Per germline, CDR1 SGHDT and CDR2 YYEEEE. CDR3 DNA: TGTGCCAGCAGCTCTGAGGGCAATCAGCCCCAGCATTTT. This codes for CASSSEGNQPQHF.

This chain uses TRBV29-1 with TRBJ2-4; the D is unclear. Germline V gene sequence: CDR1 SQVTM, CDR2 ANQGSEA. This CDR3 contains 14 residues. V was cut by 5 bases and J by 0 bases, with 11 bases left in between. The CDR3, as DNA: TGCAGCGTTAGAGAGGCTCTAGCCAAAAACATTCAGTACTTC. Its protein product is CSVREALAKNIQYF.